Detailed here is one T cell receptor beta chain. What this receptor recognizes is not known. Nothing much larger sits one base from this clone, and base qualities are not available. Fluorescence-activated cell sorting was used to pull naive CD4 T cells, meaning cells that were CD45RO-negative and CD62L-positive, out of the PBMCs. Approximately 46 ml of fresh peripheral blood was collected from each donor, and PBMCs were isolated by Ficoll density centrifugation. All samples were sorted on a FACSAria III instrument and reached purity above 85%. Genomic DNA was extracted from the sorted cells using the QIAGEN blood and tissue kit and was quantified on a NanoDrop 1000. TCR alpha and beta chains were deep sequenced and quantified on the immunoSEQ platform using multiplex PCR of genomic DNA. The authors processed their data as follows. IMGT gene and region definitions were used for annotation of the TCR sequences. Out-of-frame rearrangements were used as a proxy for the preselection repertoire and compared with in-frame clonotypes. The iCHAO1 estimator provided with the immunoSEQ platform was used to estimate repertoire size. A Gini index, which is based on the Lorenz curve, was applied to in-frame amino acid clonotypes to measure clonal inequality. The intersect function of the R package tcR was used to count shared clonotypes, and the Jaccard index was used to score similarity. Frequencies of V, J and V-J usage were subjected to principal component analysis with the R prcomp function, without normalization. TCRdb retrieved this table from immuneACCESS and kept in-frame rearrangements only. Not all clones are present; in checked studies, unresolved V genes account for under half, and no reason is known for the remainder. The V and J calls and clone size were taken over from that table, and D and trimming were inferred from the DNA. The sample profile shows fewer than 100,000 clones; about 93% of them were found once. The ten largest account for 1.1% to 1.5% of the sample.

From the germline V gene, CDR1 is MGHDK and CDR2 is SYGVNS. The junction carries 6 bases between V and J, which are trimmed by 5 bases and 5 bases respectively. The CDR3 has 11 amino acids, counting the end cysteine and phenylalanine. The kept DNA is CDR3 alone, 33 bases in frame from the first base. This sample was included in a study of human versus mouse CDR3 diversity and MHC coevolution (dated by TCRdb to about 2017). At the level of the whole study: The immunoSEQ assay was reported to detect one in 200,000 T cells and to minimize amplification bias from multiplex PCR. Valid reads per sample ranged from roughly 5.5 x 10^6 to 1.8 x 10^7 across mouse and human samples. Three healthy volunteer blood donors made up the human cohort, with one aged 30 to 39, one aged 40 to 50 and one aged 60 to 70 at collection. Repertoires of human naive CD4 T cells were used as a reference for TCR selection on multiple MHC II alleles and were compared against human-TCR-locus transgenic mice carrying single MHC II.

The investigation overall reported the following: Repertoire diversity was not considered directly comparable between humans and mice because human T cells were selected on about 6 MHC II alleles. iCHAO1 estimates gave humans the largest TCR beta repertoire, around 1.5 million clonotypes, attributed likely to selection by multiple MHC II molecules. The lowest clonal inequality scores among all compared groups were observed in two of the three human donors. On average, more CDR3 deletions and insertions were observed in humans than in mice, indicating greater exonuclease and TdT activity.

The sequence came from a person aged 30 to 69 in good health. Material: naive CD4+ T cells from blood. Per the publication, the cell subset or site label means: CD45RO-negative CD62L-positive naive CD4 T cells. Rearrangement joined TRBV25-1 to TRBJ2-5, with the D gene call left open. At the DNA level, the sequence is TGTGCCAGCAGTACCGGGGAGACCCAGTACTTC. It is translated as CASSTGETQYF.